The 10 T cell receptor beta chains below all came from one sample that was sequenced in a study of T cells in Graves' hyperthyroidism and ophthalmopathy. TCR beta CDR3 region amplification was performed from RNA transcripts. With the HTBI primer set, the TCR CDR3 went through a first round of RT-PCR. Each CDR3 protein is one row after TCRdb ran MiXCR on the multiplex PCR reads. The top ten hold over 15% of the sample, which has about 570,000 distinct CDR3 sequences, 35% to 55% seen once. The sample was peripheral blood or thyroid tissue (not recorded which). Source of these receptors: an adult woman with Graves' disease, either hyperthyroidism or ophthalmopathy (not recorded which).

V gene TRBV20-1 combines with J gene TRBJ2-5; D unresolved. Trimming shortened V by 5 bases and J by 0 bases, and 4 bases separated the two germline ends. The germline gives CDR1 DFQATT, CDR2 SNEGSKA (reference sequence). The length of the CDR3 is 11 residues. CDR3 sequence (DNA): TGCAGTGCTCCTGACCAAGAGACCCAGTACTTC. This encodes CSAPDQETQYF.

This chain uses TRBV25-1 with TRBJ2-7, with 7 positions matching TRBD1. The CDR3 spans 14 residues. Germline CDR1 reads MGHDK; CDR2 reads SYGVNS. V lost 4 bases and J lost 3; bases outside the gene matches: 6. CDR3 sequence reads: CASSARDRDYEQYF. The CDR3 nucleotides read TGTGCCAGCAGTGCTAGAGACAGGGACTACGAGCAGTACTTC.

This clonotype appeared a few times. CDR3 sequence reads: CSARDAKTQYF. The CDR3 nucleotides read TGCAGTGCTAGAGACGCAAAGACCCAGTACTTC. The chain links TRBV20-1 to TRBJ2-5, with D hard to call. Germline V gene lookup returns CDR1 DFQATT and CDR2 SNEGSKA (reference sequence). Trimming removed 0 bases from V and 6 bases from J, with 5 bases in between. CDR3 size: 11 residues.

CDR3 in amino acids: CSVVLASGTDTQYF. The CDR3 DNA reads as TGCAGCGTTGTATTGGCTAGCGGCACAGATACGCAGTATTTT. The rearrangement joins TRBV29-1 to TRBJ2-3, with D possibly matching TRBD2 (6 bases). The germline CDR1 and CDR2 sequences are SQVTM and ANQGSEA. The CDR3 is made up of 14 amino acids. Trimming stripped 4 bases from V and 1 base from J, with 12 bases between.

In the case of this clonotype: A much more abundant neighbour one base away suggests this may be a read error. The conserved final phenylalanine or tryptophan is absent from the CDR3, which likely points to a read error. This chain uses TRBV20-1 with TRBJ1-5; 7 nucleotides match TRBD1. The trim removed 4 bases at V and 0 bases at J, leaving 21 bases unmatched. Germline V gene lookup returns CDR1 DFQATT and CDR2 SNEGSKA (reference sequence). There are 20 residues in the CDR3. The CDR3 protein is CSANNRGSGYLGNSNQPQHS. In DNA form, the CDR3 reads TGCAGTGCTAATAACAGGGGAAGTGGGTATCTAGGTAATAGCAATCAGCCCCAGCATTCT.

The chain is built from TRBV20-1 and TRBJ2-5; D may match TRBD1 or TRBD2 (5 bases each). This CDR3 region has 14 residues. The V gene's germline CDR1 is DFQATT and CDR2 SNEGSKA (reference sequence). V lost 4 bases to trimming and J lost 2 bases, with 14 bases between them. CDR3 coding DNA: TGCAGTGCTAACTATCACGGGGCGCAAGAGACCCAGTACTTC. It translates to CSANYHGAQETQYF.

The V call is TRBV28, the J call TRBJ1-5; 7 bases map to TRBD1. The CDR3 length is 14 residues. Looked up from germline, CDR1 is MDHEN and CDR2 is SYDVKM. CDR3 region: CVTIRGGFNQPQHF. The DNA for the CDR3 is TGTGTAACAATCAGGGGGGGGTTTAATCAGCCCCAGCATTTT.

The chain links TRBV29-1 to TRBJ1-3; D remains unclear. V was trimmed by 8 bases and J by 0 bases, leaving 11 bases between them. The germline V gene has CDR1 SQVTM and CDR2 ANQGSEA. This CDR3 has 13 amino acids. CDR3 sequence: CSSLRSSGNTIYF. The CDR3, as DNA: TGCAGCAGTTTACGGTCCTCTGGAAACACCATATATTTT. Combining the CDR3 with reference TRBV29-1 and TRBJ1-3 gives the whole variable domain SAVISQKPSRDICQRGTSLTIQCQVDSQVTMMFWYRQQPGQSLTLIATANQGSEATYESGFVIDKFPISRPNLTFSTLTVSNMSPEDSSIYLCSSLRSSGNTIYFGEGSWLTVV.

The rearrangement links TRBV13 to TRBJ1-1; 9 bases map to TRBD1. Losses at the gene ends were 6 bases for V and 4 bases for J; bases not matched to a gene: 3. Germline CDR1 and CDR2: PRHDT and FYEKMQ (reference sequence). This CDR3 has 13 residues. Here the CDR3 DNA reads TGTGCCAGCAGGGGACAGGGTGCCACTGAAGCTTTCTTT. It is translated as CASRGQGATEAFF.

For the CDR3, the DNA is TGTGCCAGCAGTGCCGGGACAGTAAAGCAGTACTTC. Its translation is CASSAGTVKQYF. The chain uses TRBV12-3 or TRBV12-4 and TRBJ2-7, with 7 positions matching TRBD1. CDR3 length: 12 residues. V shed 5 bases and J 8 bases; nucleotides not matched to a gene: 6.